A single sample is the source of the 21 T cell receptor beta chains below, sequenced in a study of STAT5B mutations in CD4+ large granular lymphocyte leukemia. The protocol was immunoSEQ multiplex PCR, while the TCRdb copy is restricted to in-frame clones and leaves out a portion. This sample has just over 40,000 clones; about 81% occur once, and the top ten carry approximately 0.35%. The sequenced sample consisted of CD4+ T cells from blood buffy coats. The receptors were sampled from a human donor in good health.

The chain couples TRBV7-6 to TRBJ1-3; 8 positions match TRBD1. CDR1 and CDR2 (germline): SGHVS, FNYEAQ. The V and J ends lost 0 bases and 3 bases, in that order; junction bases with no gene match: 10. The CDR3 totals 18 residues. CDR3 residues: CASSLANSQGAYGNTIYF. DNA of the CDR3: TGTGCCAGCAGCTTAGCAAATTCTCAGGGGGCATATGGAAACACCATATATTTT.

The rearrangement uses TRBV18 and TRBJ2-7; 8 bases are a match to TRBD1. The CDR3 spans 14 residues. CDR1 is KGHSH and CDR2 is LQKENI in the germline V gene. The junction had 8 bases not matched to a gene; V was cut back by 5 bases and J by 5 bases. The CDR3 DNA follows: TGTGCCAGCTCAAGTGGGACAGGACATGACGAGCAGTACTTC. Protein: CASSSGTGHDEQYF.

Remarks on this clone: At one end the junction does not follow the germline gene, possibly because of a read error. V is TRBV28 and J is TRBJ2-2; TRBD2 matches at 8 bases. Germline-derived CDR1 and CDR2 are MDHEN and SYDVKM. The CDR3 has 16 amino acids. CDR3 amino acids: CASKIGGGQGTGGLFF. DNA of the CDR3: TGTGCCTCAAAGATTGGCGGGGGGCAGGGCACCGGGGGGCTGTTTTTT.

The chain combines TRBV6-5 with TRBJ2-7; 9 positions match TRBD2. The CDR3 runs to 15 residues. V trimming: 6 bases; J trimming: 3 bases; junction bases outside the gene matches: 9. The germline gives CDR1 MNHEY, CDR2 SVGAGI. CDR3 loop: CASRLAGALSYEQYF. CDR3 bases: TGTGCCAGCAGATTAGCGGGAGCGCTGAGCTACGAGCAGTACTTC.

This chain connects TRBV7-9 to TRBJ2-4; 9 nucleotides line up with TRBD1. The CDR3 consists of 15 residues. V lost 4 bases, J lost 7 bases, and 8 bases stayed unmatched. Germline loops: CDR1 SEHNR, CDR2 FQNEAQ (reference sequence). CDR3 residues: CASSYATGGRNIQYF. CDR3 in DNA: TGTGCCAGCAGCTACGCGACAGGGGGTCGTAACATTCAGTACTTC.

The chain employs TRBV5-1 and TRBJ2-3; maybe TRBD1 (6 bases). This CDR3 has 15 amino acids. V was pared by 0 bases and J by 2 bases, with 10 bases between. From germline, CDR1 is SGHRS and CDR2 YFSETQ. CDR3 coding DNA: TGCGCCAGCAGCTTGGCAGGACAGCTCACAGATACGCAGTATTTT. Protein sequence: CASSLAGQLTDTQYF. The complete variable domain, with remaining parts taken from reference TRBV5-1 and TRBJ2-3, reads KAGVTQTPRYLIKTRGQQVTLSCSPISGHRSVSWYQQTPGQGLQFLFEYFSETQRNKGNFPGRFSGRQFSNSRSEMNVSTLELGDSALYLCASSLAGQLTDTQYFGPGTRLTVL.

V usage is TRBV7-9 and J usage is TRBJ1-1; D remains ambiguous. Germline CDR1 is SEHNR and CDR2 is FQNEAQ (reference sequence). Trimming pared 2 bases from V and 3 bases from J, leaving 16 bases between. The CDR3 contains 16 residues. The CDR3 nucleotides read TGTGCCAGCAGCTTAATATTCGGCATTAAGGACACTGAAGCTTTCTTT. Protein sequence: CASSLIFGIKDTEAFF.

This chain links TRBV2 with TRBJ2-5; the match to TRBD1 covers 7 bases. J gave up 2 bases and V 7 bases, and 10 bases lay outside the gene matches. Germline values: CDR1 SNHLY, CDR2 FYNNEI. This CDR3 is built from 15 residues. The CDR3 DNA follows: TGTGCCAGCACCCCTACCGCAGGGGGACAAGAGACCCAGTACTTC. It encodes CASTPTAGGQETQYF.

The V call is TRBV7-3, the J call TRBJ2-1; the match to TRBD1 covers 8 bases. Germline V gives CDR1 SGHTA, CDR2 FQGTGA. Trimming cost V 5 bases and J 1 base; bases outside gene matches: 4. The CDR3 spans 15 residues. CDR3 amino acids: CASSAGGQSYNEQFF. The CDR3 nucleotides are TGTGCCAGCAGCGCAGGGGGCCAATCCTACAATGAGCAGTTCTTC.

The chain couples TRBV7-9 to TRBJ2-5; 8 bases align to TRBD2. The V segment lost 3 bases and the J segment 5 bases; nucleotides outside the gene matches: 5. Germline assignment: CDR1 SEHNR and CDR2 FQNEAQ (reference sequence). CDR3 size: 14 residues. The DNA for the CDR3 is TGTGCCAGCAGCTTCGGGGGGGCGTTTGAGACCCAGTACTTC. It specifies CASSFGGAFETQYF.

The chain links TRBV14 to TRBJ2-5; 9 bases map to TRBD2. CDR3 length: 16 residues. The J segment lost 3 bases and the V segment lost 4 bases, leaving 9 bases of the junction unmatched. Germline V CDR1 and CDR2: SGHDN, FVKESK. CDR3 sequence: CASSPEASSGKETQYF. As DNA, the CDR3 is TGTGCCAGCAGCCCCGAGGCATCTAGCGGGAAAGAGACCCAGTACTTC.

The chain carries TRBV4-3 and TRBJ1-2, with D maybe TRBD1 (6 bases). Trimming left V 4 bases short and J 2 bases short, with 8 bases between. The V gene's germline CDR1 is LGHNA and CDR2 YSLEER. This CDR3 has 13 amino acids. CDR3 nucleotides: TGCGCCAGCAGCCGGGACACCAACTATGGCTACACCTTC. Translating gives CASSRDTNYGYTF.

The chain carries TRBV9 and TRBJ2-1, with a weak D call TRBD2 (6 bases). Per germline, CDR1 SGDLS and CDR2 YYNGEE. V lost 4 bases to trimming and J lost 9 bases, with 11 bases between them. This CDR3 is 12 amino acids long. Here the CDR3 DNA reads TGTGCCAGCAGCTTAGGGACTGTTGAGCAGTTCTTC. Its translation is CASSLGTVEQFF.

The CDR3 DNA is TGTGCCAGCAGTGAAGTTAGACTTGGCACAGATACGCAGTATTTT. Protein product: CASSEVRLGTDTQYF. The chain employs TRBV6-1 and TRBJ2-3, with D unclear. The germline CDR1 and CDR2 sequences are MNHNS and SASEGT. V gave up 1 base and J gave up 1 base, with 9 bases separating them. CDR3 size: 15 residues.

The V and J genes are TRBV6-1 and TRBJ2-5; 9 bases align to TRBD2. With 6 bases clipped from V and 5 bases from J, the junction kept 7 bases outside the gene matches. This CDR3 comprises 14 residues. In germline, CDR1 is MNHNS, CDR2 SASEGT. The CDR3 DNA sequence: TGTGCCAGCAGAGAGCGGGGGGTAAAGGAGACCCAGTACTTC. This sequence encodes CASRERGVKETQYF.

The chain couples TRBV9 to TRBJ1-3; no clear D. This CDR3 spans 13 amino acids. Germline V gene lookup returns CDR1 SGDLS and CDR2 YYNGEE. V was trimmed by 0 bases and J by 6 bases, leaving 7 bases between them. The CDR3 bases are TGTGCCAGCAGCGTAGCTCCGGCAAACACCATATATTTT. The encoded protein is CASSVAPANTIYF.

This clone appeared a single time. The rearrangement joins TRBV4-3 to TRBJ2-2, with 9 bases lining up with TRBD2. The CDR3 is 16 residues long. Per the germline V gene, CDR1 is LGHNA and CDR2 is YSLEER. Trimming removed 4 bases from V and 5 bases from J; junction bases left unmatched: 8. CDR3 sequence: CASSPLAGGETGELFF. The CDR3 nucleotides read TGCGCCAGCAGCCCTCTTGCGGGGGGGGAAACCGGGGAGCTGTTTTTT.

There are a few counts of this clone. The V gene is TRBV10-2, the J gene TRBJ1-5; the D gene is possibly TRBD1 (6 bases). The CDR3 is 13 residues long. V lost 3 bases and J lost 6, with 9 bases in between. Germline CDR1 WSHSY, CDR2 SAAADI. CDR3 protein: CASSEQGGQPQHF. The CDR3 coding sequence is TGCGCCAGCAGTGAACAGGGCGGTCAGCCCCAGCATTTT.

The rearrangement links TRBV6-5 to TRBJ2-3; D possibly corresponds to TRBD2 (6 bases). This CDR3 is built from 15 residues. Germline CDR1 and CDR2: MNHEY and SVGAGI. Between the trimmed V and J ends, which lost 7 bases and 4 bases, there was a span of 18 bases. The CDR3 reads CASNEREWPPDTQYF. For the CDR3, the DNA is TGTGCCAGCAACGAACGGGAGTGGCCCCCAGATACGCAGTATTTT.

The CDR3 here is CASSRRDSGANVLTF. The CDR3, as DNA: TGTGCCAGCTCTCGCAGGGACTCTGGGGCCAACGTCCTGACTTTC. The chain employs TRBV18 and TRBJ2-6; a possible D gene is TRBD1 (5 bases). Germline assignment: CDR1 KGHSH and CDR2 LQKENI. The CDR3 spans 15 residues. Between the trimmed V and J ends, which lost 6 bases and 0 bases, there was a span of 9 bases.

This clone has a handful of counts. The V call is TRBV16, the J call TRBJ2-4, with 10 bases that match TRBD2. This CDR3 region has 13 residues. With 2 bases clipped from V and 11 bases from J, the junction kept 3 bases outside the gene matches. CDR1 and CDR2 (germline): KGHSY, FQNENV. The CDR3 is CASSQPSGSLQYF. CDR3 DNA sequence: TGTGCCAGCAGCCAACCTAGCGGGAGTCTTCAGTACTTC.